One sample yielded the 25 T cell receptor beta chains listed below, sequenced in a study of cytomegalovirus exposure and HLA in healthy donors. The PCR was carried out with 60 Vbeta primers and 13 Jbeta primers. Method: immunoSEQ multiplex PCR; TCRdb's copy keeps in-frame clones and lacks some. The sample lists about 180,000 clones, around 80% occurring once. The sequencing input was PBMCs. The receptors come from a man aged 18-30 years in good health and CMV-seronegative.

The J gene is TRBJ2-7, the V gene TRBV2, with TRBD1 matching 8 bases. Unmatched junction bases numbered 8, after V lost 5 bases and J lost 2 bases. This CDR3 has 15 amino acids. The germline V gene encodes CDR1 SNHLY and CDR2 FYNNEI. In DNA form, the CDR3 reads TGTGCCAGCAGTAGTACCGGGACAGGCGCCTACGAGCAGTACTTC. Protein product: CASSSTGTGAYEQYF.

The CDR3 loop reads CASRSAGLIGTSVPYEQYF. The CDR3 bases are TGTGCCAGCAGGAGCGCGGGACTGATCGGGACTAGCGTACCCTACGAGCAGTACTTC. The chain couples TRBV7-9 to TRBJ2-7; 10 bases are a match to TRBD2. CDR3 size: 19 residues. Germline CDR1 is SEHNR and CDR2 is FQNEAQ (reference sequence). Trimming took 6 bases from V and 2 from J; bases not matched to a gene: 19. The complete variable domain, with remaining parts taken from reference TRBV7-9 and TRBJ2-7, reads DTGVSQNPRHKITKRGQNVTFRCDPISEHNRLYWYRQTLGQGPEFLTYFQNEAQLEKSRLLSDRFSAERPKGSFSTLEIQRTEQGDSAMYLCASRSAGLIGTSVPYEQYFGPGTRLTVT.

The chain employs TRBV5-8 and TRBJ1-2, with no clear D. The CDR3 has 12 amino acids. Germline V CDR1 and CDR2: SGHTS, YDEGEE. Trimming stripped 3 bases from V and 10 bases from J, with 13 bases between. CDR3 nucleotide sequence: TGTGCCAGCAGCTGGGAGGGCAGTTTCTACACCTTC. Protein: CASSWEGSFYTF.

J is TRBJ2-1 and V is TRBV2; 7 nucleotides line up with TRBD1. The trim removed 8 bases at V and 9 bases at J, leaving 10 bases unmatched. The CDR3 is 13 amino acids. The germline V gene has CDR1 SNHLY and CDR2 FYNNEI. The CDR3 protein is CASQPTGESEQFF. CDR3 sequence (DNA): TGTGCCAGCCAGCCTACAGGGGAAAGTGAGCAGTTCTTC.

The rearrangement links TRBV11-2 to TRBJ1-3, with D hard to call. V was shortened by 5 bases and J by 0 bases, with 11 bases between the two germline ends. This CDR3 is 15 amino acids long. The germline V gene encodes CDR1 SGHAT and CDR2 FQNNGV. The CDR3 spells CASSPMDFSGNTIYF. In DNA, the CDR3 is TGTGCCAGCAGCCCGATGGACTTCTCTGGAAACACCATATATTTT.

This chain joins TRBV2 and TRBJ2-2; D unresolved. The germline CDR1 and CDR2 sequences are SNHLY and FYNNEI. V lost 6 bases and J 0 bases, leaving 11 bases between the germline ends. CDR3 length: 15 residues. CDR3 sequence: CASSLGQANTGELFF. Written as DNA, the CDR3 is TGTGCCAGCAGCCTTGGGCAGGCGAACACCGGGGAGCTGTTTTTT.

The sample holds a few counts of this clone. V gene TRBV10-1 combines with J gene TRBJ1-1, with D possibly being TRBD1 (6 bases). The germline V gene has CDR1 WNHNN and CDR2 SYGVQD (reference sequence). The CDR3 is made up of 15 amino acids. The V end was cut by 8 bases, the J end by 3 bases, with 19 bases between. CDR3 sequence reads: CASASQRGTYTEAFF. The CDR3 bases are TGCGCCAGCGCCAGTCAGCGGGGGACATACACTGAAGCTTTCTTT.

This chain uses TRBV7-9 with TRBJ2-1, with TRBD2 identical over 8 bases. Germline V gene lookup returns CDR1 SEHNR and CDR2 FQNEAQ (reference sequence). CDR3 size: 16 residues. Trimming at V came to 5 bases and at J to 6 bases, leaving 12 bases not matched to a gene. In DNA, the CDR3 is TGTGCCAGCAGCAACCGAGCGAGCGGGAGAGGCAATGAGCAGTTCTTC. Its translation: CASSNRASGRGNEQFF.

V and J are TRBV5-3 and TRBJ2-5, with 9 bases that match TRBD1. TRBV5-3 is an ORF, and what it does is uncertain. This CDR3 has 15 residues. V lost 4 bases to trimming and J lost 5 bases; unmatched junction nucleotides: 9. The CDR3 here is CARSQRDRVMETQYF. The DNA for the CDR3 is TGTGCCAGAAGCCAAAGGGACAGGGTGATGGAGACCCAGTACTTC.

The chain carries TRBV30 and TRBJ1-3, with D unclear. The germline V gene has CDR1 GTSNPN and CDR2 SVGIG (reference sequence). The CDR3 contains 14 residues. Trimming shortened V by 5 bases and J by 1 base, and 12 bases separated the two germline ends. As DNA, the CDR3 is TGTGCCTGGGACCGGAGCGGATCTGGAAACACCATATATTTT. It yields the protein CAWDRSGSGNTIYF.

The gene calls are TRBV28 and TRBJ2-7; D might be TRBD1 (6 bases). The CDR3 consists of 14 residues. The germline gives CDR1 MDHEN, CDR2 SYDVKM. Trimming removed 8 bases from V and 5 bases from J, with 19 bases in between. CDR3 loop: CASQTGHLIDEQYF. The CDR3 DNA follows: TGTGCCAGCCAGACAGGCCATTTGATCGACGAGCAGTACTTC.

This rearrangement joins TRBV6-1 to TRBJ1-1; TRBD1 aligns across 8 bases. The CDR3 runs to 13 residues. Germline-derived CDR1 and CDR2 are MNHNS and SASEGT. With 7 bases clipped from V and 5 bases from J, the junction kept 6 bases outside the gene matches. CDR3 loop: CASIRQGTTEAFF. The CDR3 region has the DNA TGTGCCAGCATTCGACAGGGGACTACTGAAGCTTTCTTT.

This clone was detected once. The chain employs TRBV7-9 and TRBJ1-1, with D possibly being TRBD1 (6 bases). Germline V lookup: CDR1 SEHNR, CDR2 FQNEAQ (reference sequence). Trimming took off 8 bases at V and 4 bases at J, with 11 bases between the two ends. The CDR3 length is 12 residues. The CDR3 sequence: CASRRGGTEAFF. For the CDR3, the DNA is TGTGCCAGCCGTCGAGGGGGCACTGAAGCTTTCTTT.

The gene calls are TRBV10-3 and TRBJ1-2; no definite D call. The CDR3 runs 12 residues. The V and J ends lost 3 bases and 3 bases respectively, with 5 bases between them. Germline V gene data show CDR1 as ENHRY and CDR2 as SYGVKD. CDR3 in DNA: TGTGCCATCAGTGAAGGAGACTATGGCTACACCTTC. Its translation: CAISEGDYGYTF.

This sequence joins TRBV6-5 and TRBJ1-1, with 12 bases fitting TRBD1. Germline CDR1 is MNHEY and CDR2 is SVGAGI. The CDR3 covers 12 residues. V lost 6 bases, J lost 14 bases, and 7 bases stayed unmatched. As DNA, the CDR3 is TGTGCCAGCAGCCTGGGGACAGGGGGCAACTTCTTT. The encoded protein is CASSLGTGGNFF.

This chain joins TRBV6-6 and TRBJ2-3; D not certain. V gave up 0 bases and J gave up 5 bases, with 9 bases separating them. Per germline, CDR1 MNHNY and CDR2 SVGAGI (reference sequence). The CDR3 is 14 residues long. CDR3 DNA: TGTGCCAGCAGTTACTCGATCGTCAGAGATACGCAGTATTTT. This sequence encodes CASSYSIVRDTQYF.

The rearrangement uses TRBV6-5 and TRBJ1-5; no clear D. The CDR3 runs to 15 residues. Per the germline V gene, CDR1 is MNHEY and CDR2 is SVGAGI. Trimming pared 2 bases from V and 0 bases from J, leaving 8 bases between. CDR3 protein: CASSYTGDSNQPQHF. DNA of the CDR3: TGTGCCAGCAGTTACACGGGAGATAGCAATCAGCCCCAGCATTTT.

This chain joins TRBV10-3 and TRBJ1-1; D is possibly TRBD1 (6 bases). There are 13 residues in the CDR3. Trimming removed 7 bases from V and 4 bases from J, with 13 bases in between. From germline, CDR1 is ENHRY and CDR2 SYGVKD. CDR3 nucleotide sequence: TGTGCCATCACCAGGGGAGACGGCACTGAAGCTTTCTTT. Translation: CAITRGDGTEAFF.

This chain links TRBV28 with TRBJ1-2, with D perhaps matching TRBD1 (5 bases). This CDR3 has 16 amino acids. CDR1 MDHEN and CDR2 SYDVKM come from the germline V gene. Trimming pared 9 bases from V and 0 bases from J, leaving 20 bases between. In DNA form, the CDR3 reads TGTGCCAGTATACAGGCCGCGGGGGTTTCTAACTATGGCTACACCTTC. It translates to CASIQAAGVSNYGYTF.

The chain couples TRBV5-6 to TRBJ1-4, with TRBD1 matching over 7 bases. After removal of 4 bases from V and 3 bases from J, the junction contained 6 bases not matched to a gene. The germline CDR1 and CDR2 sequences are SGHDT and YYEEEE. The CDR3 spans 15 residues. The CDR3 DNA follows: TGTGCCAGCAGCCTCGGGGGACAGCCTAATGAAAAACTGTTTTTT. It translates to CASSLGGQPNEKLFF.

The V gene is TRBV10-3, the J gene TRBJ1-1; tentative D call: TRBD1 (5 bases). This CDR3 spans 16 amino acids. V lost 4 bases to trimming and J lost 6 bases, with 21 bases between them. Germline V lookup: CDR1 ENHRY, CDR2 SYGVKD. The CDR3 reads CAISGSTGRGSSEAFF. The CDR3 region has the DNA TGTGCCATCAGTGGATCGACGGGGCGGGGTTCGTCTGAAGCTTTCTTT.

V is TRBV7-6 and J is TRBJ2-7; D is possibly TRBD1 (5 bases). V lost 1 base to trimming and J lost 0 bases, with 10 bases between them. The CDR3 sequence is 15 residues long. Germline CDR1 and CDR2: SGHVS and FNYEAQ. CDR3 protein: CASSLDVGVSYEQYF. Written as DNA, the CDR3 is TGTGCCAGCAGCTTAGATGTAGGGGTCTCCTACGAGCAGTACTTC.

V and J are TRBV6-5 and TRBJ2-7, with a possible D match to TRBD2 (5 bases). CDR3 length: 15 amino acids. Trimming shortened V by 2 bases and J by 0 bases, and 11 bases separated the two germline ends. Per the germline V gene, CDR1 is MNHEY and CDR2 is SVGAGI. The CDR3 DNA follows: TGTGCCAGCAGTTACAGAGCGGCCCTCTCCTACGAGCAGTACTTC. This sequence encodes CASSYRAALSYEQYF.

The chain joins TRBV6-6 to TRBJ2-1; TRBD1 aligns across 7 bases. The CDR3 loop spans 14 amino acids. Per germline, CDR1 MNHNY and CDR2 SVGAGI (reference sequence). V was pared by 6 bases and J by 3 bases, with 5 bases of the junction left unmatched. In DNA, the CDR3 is TGTGCCAGCAGGGAACAGGGGAACTACAATGAGCAGTTCTTC. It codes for CASREQGNYNEQFF.

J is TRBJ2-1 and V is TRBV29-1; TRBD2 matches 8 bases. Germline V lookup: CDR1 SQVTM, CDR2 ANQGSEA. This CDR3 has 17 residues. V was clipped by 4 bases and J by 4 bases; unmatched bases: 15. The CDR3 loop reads CSVGSGAAVLGYNEQFF. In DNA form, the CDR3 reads TGCAGCGTTGGTAGCGGGGCGGCTGTACTGGGGTACAATGAGCAGTTCTTC.